The clone carrying this T cell receptor (beta chain) was observed once. CDR3 length: 13 amino acids. Trimming took 6 bases from V and 1 from J, leaving 12 bases between them. Germline V gene lookup returns CDR1 SQVTM and CDR2 ANQGSEA. Seattle participants joined during active infection and were tracked over time. Clones were sequenced by immunoSEQ multiplex PCR, and TCRdb holds only the in-frame ones, with some missing. The sample yields 250,000 to 350,000 clones, 85% to 90% seen once. These data come from a study of blood T cell repertoires in COVID-19. Background on the study: In each case, the material was cDNA or gDNA derived from T cells, B-cell-depleted T cells, or PBMCs.

This chain links TRBV29-1 with TRBJ1-1, with D possibly matching TRBD1 (5 bases). Sequenced sample: peripheral blood. The sequence derives from a woman in her thirties with COVID-19, enrolled during active disease. In nucleotides, the CDR3 is TGCAGCGTCCGCGCCACAGGGAACACTGAAGCTTTCTTT. As protein: CSVRATGNTEAFF.